The rows below give T cell receptor beta chains drawn from one sample of a study of T cells in Graves' hyperthyroidism and ophthalmopathy. TCRdb recomputed calls from the multiplex PCR reads with MiXCR, one row per CDR3 protein. The data show 600,000 to 650,000 distinct CDR3 sequences, less than 25% seen once. Material for sequencing was blood. Every receptor here comes from a man aged 30 to 39 with Graves' ophthalmopathy. Each CDR3 is given with its conserved first and last residue. The D gene is left open where the match is weak. Clone size is stated in some rows and not others, as once, few, many or a class when expanded.

v_call,d_call,j_call,clone_size,cdr3_aa,cdr3_nt
TRBV20-1,TRBD1,TRBJ2-5,few,CSASLDRGPQETQYF,TGCAGTGCTAGTTTGGACAGGGGGCCTCAAGAGACCCAGTACTTC
TRBV28,-,TRBJ2-2,-,CASSFPPPRLGMNTGELFF,TGTGCCAGCAGTTTCCCCCCCCCGCGGCTGGGCATGAACACCGGGGAGCTGTTTTTT
TRBV28,-,TRBJ2-4,many,CASSLRGTRGNIQYF,TGTGCCAGCAGTTTAAGGGGGACACGCGGTAACATTCAGTACTTC
TRBV12-3/TRBV12-4,-,TRBJ1-3,-,CASSLWGDGNTIYF,TGTGCCAGCAGTTTGTGGGGAGATGGAAACACCATATATTTT
TRBV20-1,TRBD1,TRBJ2-1,-,CSAMDRGRSYNEQFF,TGCAGTGCAATGGACAGGGGGCGATCCTACAATGAGCAGTTCTTC
TRBV7-9,-,TRBJ1-4,many,CASSTPLDEKLFF,TGTGCCAGCTCGACACCGTTGGATGAAAAACTGTTTTTT
TRBV20-1,TRBD1,TRBJ1-5,-,CSARGQGRGSNQPQHF,TGCAGTGCTAGGGGACAGGGTAGAGGTAGCAATCAGCCCCAGCATTTT
TRBV6-5,TRBD1,TRBJ2-5,-,CASSYHTGQGEETQYF,TGTGCCAGCAGTTACCATACCGGACAGGGAGAAGAGACCCAGTACTTC
TRBV7-9,TRBD2,TRBJ2-3,-,CASSSPRLAGVDTQYF,TGTGCCAGCAGCTCTCCGAGACTAGCGGGAGTGGATACGCAGTATTTT
TRBV12-3/TRBV12-4,-,TRBJ1-5,many,CASSIFSNQPQHF,TGTGCCAGCAGTATTTTTAGCAATCAGCCCCAGCATTTT
TRBV6-5,TRBD1,TRBJ2-7,many,CASSYTQGAYEQYF,TGTGCCAGCAGTTACACCCAGGGGGCCTACGAGCAGTACTTC
TRBV29-1,-,TRBJ2-5,-,CSVVTLASWRGTQYF,TGCAGCGTTGTAACCCTTGCCAGCTGGCGGGGGACCCAGTACTTC
TRBV7-9,TRBD1,TRBJ1-2,few,CASPLETGAGGYTF,TGTGCCAGCCCCCTCGAAACAGGGGCGGGTGGCTACACCTTC
TRBV13,TRBD2,TRBJ2-1,many,CASSLVSSGRENEQFF,TGTGCCAGCAGCTTAGTTTCTAGCGGGAGGGAAAATGAGCAGTTCTTC
TRBV9,TRBD2,TRBJ2-3,-,CASSVDPLAGVSTDTQYF,TGTGCCAGCAGCGTAGACCCCTTAGCGGGAGTAAGCACAGATACGCAGTATTTT
TRBV2,-,TRBJ1-2,many,CASSGNLGVDGYTF,TGTGCCAGCAGTGGAAACTTGGGAGTTGATGGCTACACCTTC
TRBV27,-,TRBJ2-7,many,CASSPATVYYEQYF,TGTGCCAGCAGTCCCGCGACAGTTTACTACGAGCAGTACTTC
TRBV3-1,-,TRBJ2-7,few,CASSQDKDDYEQYF,TGTGCCAGCAGCCAAGATAAGGATGACTACGAGCAGTACTTC
TRBV7-9,TRBD1,TRBJ2-1,few,CASSRHGTEKFF,TGTGCCAGCAGCCGCCATGGGACAGAGAAGTTCTTC
TRBV4-2,TRBD1,TRBJ2-1,-,CASSQSSGGHEQFF,TGTGCCAGCAGCCAATCGTCAGGGGGCCATGAGCAGTTCTTC
TRBV11-2,TRBD2,TRBJ2-7,-,CASSLVASGYEQYF,TGTGCCAGCAGCTTAGTGGCTAGCGGATACGAGCAGTACTTC
TRBV29-1,-,TRBJ2-7,-,CSVAGYSSYEQYF,TGCAGCGTTGCAGGGTATAGCTCCTACGAGCAGTACTTC
TRBV3-1,TRBD1,TRBJ2-2,few,CASSQERTGGTGELFF,TGTGCCAGCAGCCAAGAAAGGACAGGGGGAACCGGGGAGCTGTTTTTT
TRBV2,-,TRBJ1-1,-,CATKEGNTEAFF,TGTGCCACCAAGGAGGGAAACACTGAAGCTTTCTTT
TRBV6-1,-,TRBJ1-5,-,CASTNAGGNQPQHF,TGTGCCAGCACCAACGCGGGAGGCAATCAGCCCCAGCATTTT
TRBV3-1,-,TRBJ2-1,-,CASSQEDLGARLDEQFF,TGTGCCAGCAGCCAAGAGGATCTCGGGGCCCGACTGGATGAGCAGTTCTTC
TRBV11-2,TRBD1,TRBJ1-1,many,CASSLDQNKGADTEAFF,TGTGCCAGCAGCTTAGATCAAAACAAGGGGGCGGACACTGAAGCTTTCTTT